The 6 T cell receptor beta chains reported below all come from one sample, sequenced in a study of blood T cell repertoires in COVID-19. Clones were sequenced by immunoSEQ multiplex PCR, and TCRdb holds only the in-frame ones, with some missing. The sample has about 200,000 clones, 70% to 90% seen once. The sample consisted of peripheral blood. The receptors shown here come from a woman aged 40 to 50 who had recovered from COVID-19.

In its sample, this clone was seen once. CDR3 sequence reads: CASSWETRYNEQFF. The CDR3 coding sequence is TGTGCCAGCAGCTGGGAGACGAGATACAATGAGCAGTTCTTC. V usage is TRBV7-9 and J usage is TRBJ2-1, with a possible D match to TRBD2 (5 bases). Looked up from germline, CDR1 is SEHNR and CDR2 is FQNEAQ (reference sequence). The CDR3 covers 14 residues. V was shortened by 4 bases and J by 4 bases, with 11 bases between the two germline ends.

The rearrangement uses TRBV2 and TRBJ1-1, with unresolved D. Germline V gene sequence: CDR1 SNHLY, CDR2 FYNNEI. The V end lost 6 bases, the J end lost 5 bases, and 10 bases lay between the germline ends. CDR3 length: 12 residues. The CDR3 region has the DNA TGTGCCAGCAGGCCCGGAGCGACTGAAGCTTTCTTT. Residues: CASRPGATEAFF.

The chain links TRBV4-1 to TRBJ2-7; 8 bases agree with TRBD2. Per the germline V gene, CDR1 is MGHRA and CDR2 is YSYEKL. CDR3 length equals 17 residues. J was trimmed by 2 bases and V by 0 bases; bases with no gene match: 9. CDR3 bases: TGCGCCAGCAGCCAAGATAGGGTGGGACTAGTGGCCTACGAGCAGTACTTC. Translating gives CASSQDRVGLVAYEQYF.

This clone was picked up one time. The V call is TRBV6-2 or TRBV6-3, the J call TRBJ2-1; 9 bases map to TRBD2. The ends lost 0 bases at V and 8 bases at J; junction bases unmatched: 14. Germline V gives CDR1 MNHEY, CDR2 SVGEGT. The CDR3 runs to 18 residues. CDR3 sequence (DNA): TGTGCCAGCAGTTACTCGGTTGGGGGCGGGAGGGCCTATGATGAGCAGTTCTTC. It yields the protein CASSYSVGGGRAYDEQFF.

The chain is built from TRBV29-1 and TRBJ1-5; tentatively, D is TRBD1 (6 bases). V dropped 5 bases and J dropped 2 bases, with 10 bases sitting between them. Germline CDR1 is SQVTM and CDR2 is ANQGSEA. The CDR3 consists of 13 residues. The DNA of the CDR3 is TGCAGCGTTCAGGGGATTGGCAATCAGCCCCAGCATTTT. Protein sequence: CSVQGIGNQPQHF.

V usage is TRBV12-5 and J usage is TRBJ2-4, with D perhaps TRBD1 (6 bases). Germline V gene sequence: CDR1 LGHNT, CDR2 FRNRAP. Trimming pared 0 bases from V and 0 bases from J, leaving 9 bases between. This CDR3 is 16 amino acids long. In nucleotides, the CDR3 is TGTGCTAGTGGTTTGGTCCAGGGGTTAGCCAAAAACATTCAGTACTTC. It specifies CASGLVQGLAKNIQYF. The whole variable domain, filled in from reference TRBV12-5 and TRBJ2-4, reads DARVTQTPRHKVTEMGQEVTMRCQPILGHNTVFWYRQTMMQGLELLAYFRNRAPLDDSGMPKDRFSAEMPDATLATLKIQPSEPRDSAVYFCASGLVQGLAKNIQYFGAGTRLSVL.